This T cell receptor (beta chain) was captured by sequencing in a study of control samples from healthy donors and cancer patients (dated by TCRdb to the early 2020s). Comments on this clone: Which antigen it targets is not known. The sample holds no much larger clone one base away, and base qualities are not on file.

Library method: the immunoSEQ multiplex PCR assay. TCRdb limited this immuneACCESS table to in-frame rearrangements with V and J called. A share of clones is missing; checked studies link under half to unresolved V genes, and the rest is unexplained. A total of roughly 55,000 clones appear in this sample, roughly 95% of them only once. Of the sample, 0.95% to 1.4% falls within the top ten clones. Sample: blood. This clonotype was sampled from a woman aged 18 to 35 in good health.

The bases are TGTGCCAGCAGCTTCGACAGGGCCGACGAGCAGTACTTC. Its protein reads: CASSFDRADEQYF. The sequence is built from TRBV5-4 and TRBJ2-7, with 7 bases matching TRBD1. Via the germline V gene (reference sequence), CDR1 is SGHNT and CDR2 YYREEE. Relative to germline, V is missing 2 bases and J is missing 5 bases, with 4 bases of the junction outside any gene match. Measured from the cysteine to the phenylalanine, the CDR3 is 13 residues long. Only the CDR3 region is kept as DNA, spanning 39 bases read in frame from base 1. The entire variable domain, with the stretches around the CDR3 drawn from the reference TRBV5-4 and TRBJ2-7 proteins, is ETGVTQSPTHLIKTRGQQVTLRCSSQSGHNTVSWYQQALGQGPQFIFQYYREEENGRGNFPPRFSGLQFPNYSSELNVNALELDDSALYLCASSFDRADEQYFGPGTRLTVT.